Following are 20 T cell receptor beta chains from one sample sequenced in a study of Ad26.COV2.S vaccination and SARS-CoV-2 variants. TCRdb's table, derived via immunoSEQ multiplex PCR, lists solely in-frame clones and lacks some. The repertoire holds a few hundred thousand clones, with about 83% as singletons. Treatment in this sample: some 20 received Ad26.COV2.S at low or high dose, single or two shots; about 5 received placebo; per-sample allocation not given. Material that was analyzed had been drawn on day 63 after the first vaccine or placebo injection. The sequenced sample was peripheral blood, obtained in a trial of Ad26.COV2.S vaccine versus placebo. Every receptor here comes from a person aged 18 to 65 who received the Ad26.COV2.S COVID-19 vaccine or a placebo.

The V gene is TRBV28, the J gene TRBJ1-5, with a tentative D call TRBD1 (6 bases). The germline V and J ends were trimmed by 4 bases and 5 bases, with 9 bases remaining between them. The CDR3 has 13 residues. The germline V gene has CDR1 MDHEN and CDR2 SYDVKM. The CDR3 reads CASSSGGHQPQHF. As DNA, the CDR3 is TGTGCCAGCAGTTCGGGGGGGCATCAGCCCCAGCATTTT.

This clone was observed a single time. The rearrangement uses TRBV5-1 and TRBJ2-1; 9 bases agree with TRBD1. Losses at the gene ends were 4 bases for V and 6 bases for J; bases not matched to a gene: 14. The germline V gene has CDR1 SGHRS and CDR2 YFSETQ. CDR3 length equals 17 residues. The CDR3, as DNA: TGCGCCAGCAGCATAATCCCGGGACAGGGTATAGTCAATGAGCAGTTCTTC. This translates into CASSIIPGQGIVNEQFF.

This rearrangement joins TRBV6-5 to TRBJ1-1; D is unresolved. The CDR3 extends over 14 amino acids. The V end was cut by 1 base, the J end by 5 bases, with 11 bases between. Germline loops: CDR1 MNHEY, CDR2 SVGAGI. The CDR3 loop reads CASSYLGLGTEAFF. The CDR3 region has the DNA TGTGCCAGCAGTTACTTGGGGTTGGGGACTGAAGCTTTCTTT.

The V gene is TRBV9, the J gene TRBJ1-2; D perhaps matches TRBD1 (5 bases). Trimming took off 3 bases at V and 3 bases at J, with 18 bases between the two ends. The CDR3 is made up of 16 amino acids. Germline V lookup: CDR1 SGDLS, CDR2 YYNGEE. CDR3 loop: CASSADVRGADYGYTF. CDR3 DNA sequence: TGTGCCAGCAGCGCCGACGTAAGGGGCGCCGACTATGGCTACACCTTC.

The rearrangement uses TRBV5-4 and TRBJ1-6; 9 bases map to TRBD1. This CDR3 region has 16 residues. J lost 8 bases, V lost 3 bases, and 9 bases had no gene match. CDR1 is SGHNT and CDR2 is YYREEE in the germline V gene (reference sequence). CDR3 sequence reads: CASSSGTGRRHSPLHF. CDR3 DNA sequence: TGTGCCAGCAGCTCCGGGACAGGGCGGCGACATTCACCCCTCCACTTT.

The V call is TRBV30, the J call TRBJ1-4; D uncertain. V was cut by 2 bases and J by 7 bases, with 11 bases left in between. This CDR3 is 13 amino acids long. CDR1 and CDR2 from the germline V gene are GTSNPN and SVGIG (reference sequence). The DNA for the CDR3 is TGTGCCTGGAGTACTCGGCGAGGTGAAAAACTGTTTTTT. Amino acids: CAWSTRRGEKLFF.

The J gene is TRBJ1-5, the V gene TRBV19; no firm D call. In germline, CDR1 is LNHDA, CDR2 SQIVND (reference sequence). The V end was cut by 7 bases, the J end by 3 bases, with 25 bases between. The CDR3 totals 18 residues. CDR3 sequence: CASTQGSFMQVPNQPQHF. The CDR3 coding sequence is TGTGCCAGTACCCAAGGATCATTCATGCAGGTCCCCAATCAGCCCCAGCATTTT.

The CDR3 sequence: CASSLGPGNAEQYF. For the CDR3, the DNA is TGCGCCAGCAGCTTGGGTCCGGGGAATGCAGAGCAGTACTTC. The genes are TRBV5-1 and TRBJ2-7, with a possible D match to TRBD2 (5 bases). V was cut by 0 bases and J by 7 bases, with 14 bases left in between. CDR3 length equals 14 residues. The germline V gene has CDR1 SGHRS and CDR2 YFSETQ.

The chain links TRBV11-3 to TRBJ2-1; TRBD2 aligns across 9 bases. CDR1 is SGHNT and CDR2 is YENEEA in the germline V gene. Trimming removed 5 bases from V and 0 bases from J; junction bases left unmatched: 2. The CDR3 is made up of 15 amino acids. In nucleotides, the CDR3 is TGTGCCAGCAGCCTTAGCGGGAGCTCCTACAATGAGCAGTTCTTC. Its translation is CASSLSGSSYNEQFF.

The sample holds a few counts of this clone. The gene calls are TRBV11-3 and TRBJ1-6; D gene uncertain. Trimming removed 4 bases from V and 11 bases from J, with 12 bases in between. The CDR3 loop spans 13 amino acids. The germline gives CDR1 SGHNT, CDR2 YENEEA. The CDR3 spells CASSYSSGTPLHF. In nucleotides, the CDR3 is TGTGCCAGCAGCTACTCTTCGGGGACACCCCTCCACTTT.

CDR3 in DNA: TGCAGCGTTGAAGATCGAGATGGCTACACCTTC. Protein product: CSVEDRDGYTF. This chain links TRBV29-1 with TRBJ1-2; D ambiguous. V was pared by 0 bases and J by 6 bases, with 5 bases between. This CDR3 region has 11 residues. Germline assignment: CDR1 SQVTM and CDR2 ANQGSEA.

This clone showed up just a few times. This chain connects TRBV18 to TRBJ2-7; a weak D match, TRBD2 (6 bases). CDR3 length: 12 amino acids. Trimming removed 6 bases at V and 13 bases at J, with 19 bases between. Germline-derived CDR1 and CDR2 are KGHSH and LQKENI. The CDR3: CASSQGGAEGYF. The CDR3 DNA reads TGTGCCAGCTCCCAAGGCGGGGCAGAGGGATACTTC.

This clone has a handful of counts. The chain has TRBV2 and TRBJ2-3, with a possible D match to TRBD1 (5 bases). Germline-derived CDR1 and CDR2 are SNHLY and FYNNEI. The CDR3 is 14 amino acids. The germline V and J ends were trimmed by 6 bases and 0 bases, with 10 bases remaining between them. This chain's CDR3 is CASRVTASTDTQYF. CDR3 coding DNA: TGTGCCAGCAGGGTGACAGCTAGCACAGATACGCAGTATTTT.

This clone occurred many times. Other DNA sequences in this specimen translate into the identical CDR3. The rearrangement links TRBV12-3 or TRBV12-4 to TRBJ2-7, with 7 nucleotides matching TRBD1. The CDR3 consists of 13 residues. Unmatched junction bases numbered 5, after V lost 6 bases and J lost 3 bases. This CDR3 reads CASSRNRGYEQYF. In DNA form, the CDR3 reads TGTGCCAGCAGCAGGAACAGGGGCTACGAGCAGTACTTC.

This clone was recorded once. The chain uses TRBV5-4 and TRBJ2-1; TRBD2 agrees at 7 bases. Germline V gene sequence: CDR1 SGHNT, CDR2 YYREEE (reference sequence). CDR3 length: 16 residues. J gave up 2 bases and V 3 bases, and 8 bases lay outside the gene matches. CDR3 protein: CASSSGSGATYNEQFF. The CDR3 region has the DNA TGTGCCAGCAGCTCGGGAAGCGGGGCCACCTACAATGAGCAGTTCTTC. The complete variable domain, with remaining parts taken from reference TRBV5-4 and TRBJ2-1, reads ETGVTQSPTHLIKTRGQQVTLRCSSQSGHNTVSWYQQALGQGPQFIFQYYREEENGRGNFPPRFSGLQFPNYSSELNVNALELDDSALYLCASSSGSGATYNEQFFGPGTRLTVL.

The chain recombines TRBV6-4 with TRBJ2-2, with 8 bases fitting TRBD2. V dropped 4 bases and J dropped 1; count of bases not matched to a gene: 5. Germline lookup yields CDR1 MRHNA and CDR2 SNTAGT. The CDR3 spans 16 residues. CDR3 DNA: TGTGCCAGCAGTGCGAGAGCGGGGGAGAACACCGGGGAGCTGTTTTTT. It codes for CASSARAGENTGELFF.

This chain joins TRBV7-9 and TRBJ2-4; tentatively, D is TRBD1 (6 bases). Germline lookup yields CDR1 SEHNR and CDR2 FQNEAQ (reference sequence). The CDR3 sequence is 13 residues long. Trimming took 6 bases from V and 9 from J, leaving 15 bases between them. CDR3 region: CASRRQEEGIQYF. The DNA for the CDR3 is TGTGCCAGCAGGCGACAGGAAGAAGGCATTCAGTACTTC.

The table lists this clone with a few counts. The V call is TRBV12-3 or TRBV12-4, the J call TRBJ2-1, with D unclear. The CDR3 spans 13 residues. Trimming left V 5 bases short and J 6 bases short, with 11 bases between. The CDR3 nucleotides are TGTGCCAGCAGTCATACTCTAGGCAATGAGCAGTTCTTC. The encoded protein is CASSHTLGNEQFF.

CDR3 bases: TGCGCCACCTCGACCTATAGCACAGATACGCAGTATTTT. The encoded protein is CATSTYSTDTQYF. V gene TRBV5-1 combines with J gene TRBJ2-3; D is uncertain. Trimming cost V 9 bases and J 0 bases, with 11 bases left between them. This CDR3 has 13 residues. Germline lookup yields CDR1 SGHRS and CDR2 YFSETQ.

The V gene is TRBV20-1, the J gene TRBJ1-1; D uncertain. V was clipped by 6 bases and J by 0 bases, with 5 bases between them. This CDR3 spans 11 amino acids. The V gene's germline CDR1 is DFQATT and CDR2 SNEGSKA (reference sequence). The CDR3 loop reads CSALLNTEAFF. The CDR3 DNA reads TGCAGTGCCCTCCTGAACACTGAAGCTTTCTTT.